The clone carrying this TCR beta chain is a singleton in its sample. Its antigen is currently unknown. Each unsorted sample relied on about 90 million PBMCs as its source of genomic DNA. This CDR3 region has 17 residues. V gave up 0 bases and J gave up 4 bases; unmatched junction bases: 9. Per germline, CDR1 SGHTA and CDR2 FQGTGA. Profiling relied on immunoSEQ multiplex PCR, and the TCRdb table lists in-frame clones only, not all of them. The profile covers 550,000 to 600,000 clones, with roughly 79% appearing a single time and around 12% taken by the ten largest. The data are from a study of shared clonotypes between healthy human individuals. Study-wide results and caveats: Clonotype sharing across donors was expected to vary with sequencing depth.

The chain employs TRBV7-3 and TRBJ1-1; 9 nucleotides agree with TRBD1. Input material: PBMCs. The clonotype comes from a middle-aged woman in good health. Some clones in this sample may be carry-over from other donors' samples. The CDR3 nucleotides are TGTGCCAGCAGCTTAACGTTTGCGGGACAGGGCTCCACTGAAGCTTTCTTT. As protein: CASSLTFAGQGSTEAFF.